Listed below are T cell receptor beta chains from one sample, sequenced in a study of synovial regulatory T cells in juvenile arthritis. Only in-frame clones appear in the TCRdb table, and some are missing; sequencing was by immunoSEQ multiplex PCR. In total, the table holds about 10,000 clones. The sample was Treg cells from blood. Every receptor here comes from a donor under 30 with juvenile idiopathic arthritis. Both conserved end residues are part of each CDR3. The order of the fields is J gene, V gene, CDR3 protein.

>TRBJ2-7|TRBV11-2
CASSPWVLAGEQYF
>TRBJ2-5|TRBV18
CASSTQETQYF
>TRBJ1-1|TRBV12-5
CASGLVLSEVGAPMNTEAFF
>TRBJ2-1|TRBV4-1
CASSHLAGPSYNEQFF
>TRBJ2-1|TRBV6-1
CASRPPGLPYNEQFF
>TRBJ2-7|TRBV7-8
CASSLGQITYEQYF
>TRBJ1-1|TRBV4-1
CASSQDGARVRTEAFF
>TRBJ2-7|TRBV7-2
CASRRGLPGLAEQYF
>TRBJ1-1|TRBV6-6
CASSYAGWDTEAFF
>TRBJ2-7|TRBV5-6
CASSSFGLFGEQYF